This T cell receptor beta chain was documented in a study of blood T cell repertoires in COVID-19 (dated by TCRdb to 2018 to 2020). For the study in its entirety: Collaborator samples came from the United States, Italy and Spain and covered acute and convalescent phases of COVID-19. The prospective study material was composed of cDNA or gDNA derived from T cells, B-cell-depleted T cells, or PBMCs. Deeply sampled blood TCRbeta repertoires from subjects exposed to, actively infected with, or recovered from COVID-19 were included in the dataset. The repertoires were released in a freely available public database meant as a resource for research on the immune response to SARS-CoV-2. Samples came from the ongoing ImmuneRACE study (first 160 participants) plus 1,254 subjects from 6 global collaborators. Sample metadata almost always included a de-identified subject ID, COVID-19 status, age in years and sex. Where available, HLA class I and class II types were obtained from metadata supplied by the sample provider rather than from assay-based typing. Overall study outcomes, separate from this receptor: The quantity of clinical and demographic metadata differed by source and by participant and was supplied without curation.

Including the terminal cysteine and phenylalanine, the CDR3 comprises 13 residues. Only CDR3 DNA remains: 39 bases, in frame from the first base. V sheds 3 bases and J sheds 8 bases, leaving 10 bases between their ends. For CDR1 and CDR2, the germline V gene lists KGHSH and LQKENI. In Seattle, one collaborating source enrolled patients while the infection was active and tracked those patients longitudinally over the course of disease. The collaborating institutions used their own protocols to collect whole blood in K2EDTA tubes. For TCRbeta analysis, collaborators shipped samples as frozen whole blood, isolated PBMCs, or DNA extracted from either of those sample types. The immunoSEQ Assay, a bias-controlled multiplex PCR, was used to amplify TCRbeta CDR3 regions from genomic DNA. On the authors' methods: The number of nucleated cells in each sample was estimated by amplification of reference gene primers within the assay. To quantify the absolute abundance of each unique TCRbeta CDR3 rearrangement, sequence reads were collapsed and filtered. For each sample, productive Simpson clonality was calculated as the square root of Simpson's diversity index across productive rearrangements. As stored in TCRdb, this immuneACCESS dataset retains in-frame rearrangements with V and J assigned. A fraction of the clones does not appear; measured against another copy, unresolved V genes explain less than half of the discrepancy, and the remainder lacks a known reason. For V, J and clone size, that table is used; D and trimming come from the DNA. Across this sample there are tens of thousands of clones, with roughly 87% seen only once. The ten largest make up under 45% of the sample.

About this clone: This receptor's antigen is unknown. The record has no base qualities; no much larger clone is one base away.

The chain uses TRBV18 and TRBJ1-4; the D gene identity is not certain. The source is a woman aged 55-70 years with COVID-19, enrolled during active disease. Sequenced sample: peripheral blood. The CDR3 corresponds to CASSPLGEEKLFF. The DNA reads as follows: TGTGCCAGCTCACCGCTCGGTGAAGAAAAACTGTTTTTT.